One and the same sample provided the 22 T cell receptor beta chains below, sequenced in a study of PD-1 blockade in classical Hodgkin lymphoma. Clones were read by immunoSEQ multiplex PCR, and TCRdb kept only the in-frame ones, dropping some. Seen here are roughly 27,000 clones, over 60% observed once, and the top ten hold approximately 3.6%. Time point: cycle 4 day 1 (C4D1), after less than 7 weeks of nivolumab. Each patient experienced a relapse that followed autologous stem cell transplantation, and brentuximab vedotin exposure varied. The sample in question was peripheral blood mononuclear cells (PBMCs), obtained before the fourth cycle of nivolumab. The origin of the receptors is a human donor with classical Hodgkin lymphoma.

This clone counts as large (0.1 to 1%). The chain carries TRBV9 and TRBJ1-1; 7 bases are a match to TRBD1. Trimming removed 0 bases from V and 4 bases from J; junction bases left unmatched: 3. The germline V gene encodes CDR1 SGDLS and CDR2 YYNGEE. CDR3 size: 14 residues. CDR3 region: CASSVVAGGTEAFF. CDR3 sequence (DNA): TGTGCCAGCAGCGTAGTTGCAGGGGGCACTGAAGCTTTCTTT.

The CDR3 here is CASSGGQTSYGYTF. In DNA, the CDR3 is TGCGCCAGCAGCGGGGGACAGACGAGCTATGGCTACACCTTC. The J gene is TRBJ1-2, the V gene TRBV5-1; 7 bases fit TRBD1. The CDR3 is 14 residues long. J was trimmed by 4 bases and V by 4 bases; bases with no gene match: 7. Germline V CDR1 and CDR2: SGHRS, YFSETQ.

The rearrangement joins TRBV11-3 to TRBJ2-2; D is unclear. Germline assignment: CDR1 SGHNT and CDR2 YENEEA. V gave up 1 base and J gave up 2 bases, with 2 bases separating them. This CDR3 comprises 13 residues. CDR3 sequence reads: CASSLVNTGELFF. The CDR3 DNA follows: TGTGCCAGCAGCTTAGTAAACACCGGGGAGCTGTTTTTT.

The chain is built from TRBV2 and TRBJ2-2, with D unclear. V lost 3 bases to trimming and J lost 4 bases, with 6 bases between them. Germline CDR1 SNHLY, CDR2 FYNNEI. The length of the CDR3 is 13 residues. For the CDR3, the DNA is TGTGCCAGCAGTGACGACACCACCGGGGAGCTGTTTTTT. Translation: CASSDDTTGELFF.

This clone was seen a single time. For the CDR3, the DNA is TGTGCCAGCAGCTTGGGGACTAGCGGTTACGAGCAGTACTTC. It specifies CASSLGTSGYEQYF. The rearrangement links TRBV5-6 to TRBJ2-7; TRBD2 aligns across 10 bases. J gave up 4 bases and V 0 bases, and 1 base lay outside the gene matches. The CDR3 sequence is 14 residues long. Germline-derived CDR1 and CDR2 are SGHDT and YYEEEE.

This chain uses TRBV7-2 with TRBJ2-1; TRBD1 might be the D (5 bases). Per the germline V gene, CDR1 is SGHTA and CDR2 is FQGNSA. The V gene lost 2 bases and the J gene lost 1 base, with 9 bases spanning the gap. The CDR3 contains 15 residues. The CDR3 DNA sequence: TGTGCCAGCAGCTTACGGCAGGGATCCTACAATGAGCAGTTCTTC. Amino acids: CASSLRQGSYNEQFF.

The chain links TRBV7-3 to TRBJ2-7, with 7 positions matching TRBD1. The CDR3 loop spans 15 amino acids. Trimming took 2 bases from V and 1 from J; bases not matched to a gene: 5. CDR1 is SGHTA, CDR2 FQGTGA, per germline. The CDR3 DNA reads TGTGCCAGCAGCTTACAGGGGGACCTATCCTACGAGCAGTACTTC. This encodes CASSLQGDLSYEQYF. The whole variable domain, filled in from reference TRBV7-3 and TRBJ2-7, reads GAGVSQTPSNKVTEKGKYVELRCDPISGHTALYWYRQSLGQGPEFLIYFQGTGAADDSGLPNDRFFAVRPEGSVSTLKIQRTERGDSAVYLCASSLQGDLSYEQYFGPGTRLTVT.

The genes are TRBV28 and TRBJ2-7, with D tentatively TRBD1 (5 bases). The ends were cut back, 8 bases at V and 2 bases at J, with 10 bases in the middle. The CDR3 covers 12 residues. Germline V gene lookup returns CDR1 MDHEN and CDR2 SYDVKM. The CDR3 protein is CASSTDTYEQYF. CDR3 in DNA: TGTGCCAGCTCGACAGATACCTACGAGCAGTACTTC.

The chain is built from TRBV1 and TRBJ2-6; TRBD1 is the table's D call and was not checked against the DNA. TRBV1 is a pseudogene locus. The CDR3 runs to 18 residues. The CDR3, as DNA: TGCACCAGCAGGATGCCGTGTTTTGCACAAAGTCGGGCCAACGTCCTGACTTTC. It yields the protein CTSRMPCFAQSRANVLTF.

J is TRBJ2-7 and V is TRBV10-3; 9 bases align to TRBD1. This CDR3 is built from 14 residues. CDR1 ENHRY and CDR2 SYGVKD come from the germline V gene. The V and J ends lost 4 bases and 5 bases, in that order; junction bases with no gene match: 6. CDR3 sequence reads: CAISAPGTGNEQYF. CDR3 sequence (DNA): TGTGCCATCAGTGCCCCCGGGACAGGGAACGAGCAGTACTTC.

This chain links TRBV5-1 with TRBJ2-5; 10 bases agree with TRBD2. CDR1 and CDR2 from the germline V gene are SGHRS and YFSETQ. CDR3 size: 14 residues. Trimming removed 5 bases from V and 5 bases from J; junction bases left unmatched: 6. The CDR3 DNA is TGCGCCAGCAGTTTCGTAGCGGGGGGCGAGACCCAGTACTTC. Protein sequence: CASSFVAGGETQYF.

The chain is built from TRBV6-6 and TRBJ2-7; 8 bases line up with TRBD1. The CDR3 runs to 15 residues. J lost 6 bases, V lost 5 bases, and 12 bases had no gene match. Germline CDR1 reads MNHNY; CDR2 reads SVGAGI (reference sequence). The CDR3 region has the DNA TGTGCCAGCAGTCCAAGCCGGACAGGGAGAACCGAGCAGTACTTC. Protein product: CASSPSRTGRTEQYF.

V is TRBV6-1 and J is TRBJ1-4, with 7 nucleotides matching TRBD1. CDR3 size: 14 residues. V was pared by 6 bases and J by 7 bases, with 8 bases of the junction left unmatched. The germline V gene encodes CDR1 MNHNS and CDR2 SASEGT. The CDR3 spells CASRATGNREKLFF. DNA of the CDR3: TGTGCCAGCAGAGCGACAGGGAACCGTGAAAAACTGTTTTTT.

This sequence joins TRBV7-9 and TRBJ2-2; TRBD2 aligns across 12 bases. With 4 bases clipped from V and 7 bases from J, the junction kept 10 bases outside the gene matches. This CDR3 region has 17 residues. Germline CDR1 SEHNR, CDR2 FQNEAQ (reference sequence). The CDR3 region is CASSYLAGGFFGGELFF. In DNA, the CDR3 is TGTGCCAGCAGCTACCTAGCGGGAGGGTTTTTCGGCGGGGAGCTGTTTTTT.

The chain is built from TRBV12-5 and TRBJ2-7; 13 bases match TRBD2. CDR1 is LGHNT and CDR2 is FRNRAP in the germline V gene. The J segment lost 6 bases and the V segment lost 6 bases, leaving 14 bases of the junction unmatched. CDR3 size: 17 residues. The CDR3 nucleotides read TGTGCTAGTGGGTCCGGACTAGCGGGAGTCGATTCTGGCGAGCAGTACTTC. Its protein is CASGSGLAGVDSGEQYF.

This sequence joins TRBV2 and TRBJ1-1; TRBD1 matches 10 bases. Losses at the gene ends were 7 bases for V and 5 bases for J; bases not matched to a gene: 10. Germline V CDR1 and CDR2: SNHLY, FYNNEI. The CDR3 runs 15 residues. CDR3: CASTKDRGVGTEAFF. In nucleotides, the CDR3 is TGTGCCAGCACCAAGGACAGGGGGGTCGGAACTGAAGCTTTCTTT.

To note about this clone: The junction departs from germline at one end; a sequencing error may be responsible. The CDR3 coding sequence is TGTGCCAGCAGCGTAGACGGGACCGTATCCGGGAAGCTGTTTTTT. It codes for CASSVDGTVSGKLFF. The chain recombines TRBV9 with TRBJ2-2; either TRBD1 or TRBD2 may supply D (5 bases each). The CDR3 has 15 residues. CDR1 and CDR2 (germline): SGDLS, YYNGEE.

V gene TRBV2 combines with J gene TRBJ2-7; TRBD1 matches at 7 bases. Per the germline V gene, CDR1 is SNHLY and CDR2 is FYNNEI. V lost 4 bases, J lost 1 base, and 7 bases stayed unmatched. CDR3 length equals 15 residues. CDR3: CASSVRDRRSYEQYF. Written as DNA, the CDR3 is TGTGCCAGCAGTGTCCGGGACAGAAGGTCCTACGAGCAGTACTTC. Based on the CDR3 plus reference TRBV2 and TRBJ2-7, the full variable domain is EPEVTQTPSHQVTQMGQEVILRCVPISNHLYFYWYRQILGQKVEFLVSFYNNEISEKSEIFDDQFSVERPDGSNFTLKIRSTKLEDSAMYFCASSVRDRRSYEQYFGPGTRLTVT.

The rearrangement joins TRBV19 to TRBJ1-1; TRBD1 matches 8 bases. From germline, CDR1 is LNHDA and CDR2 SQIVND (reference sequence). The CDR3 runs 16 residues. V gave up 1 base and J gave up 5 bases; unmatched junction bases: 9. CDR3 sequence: CASSIVTGALGTEAFF. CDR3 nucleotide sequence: TGTGCCAGTAGTATAGTGACAGGGGCATTGGGTACTGAAGCTTTCTTT.

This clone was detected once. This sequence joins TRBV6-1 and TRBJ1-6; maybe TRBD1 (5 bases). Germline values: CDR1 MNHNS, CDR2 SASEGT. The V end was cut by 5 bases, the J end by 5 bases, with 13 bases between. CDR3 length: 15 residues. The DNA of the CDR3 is TGTGCCAGCAGTCCAGGGACGGCCAATAATTCACCCCTCCACTTT. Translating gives CASSPGTANNSPLHF.

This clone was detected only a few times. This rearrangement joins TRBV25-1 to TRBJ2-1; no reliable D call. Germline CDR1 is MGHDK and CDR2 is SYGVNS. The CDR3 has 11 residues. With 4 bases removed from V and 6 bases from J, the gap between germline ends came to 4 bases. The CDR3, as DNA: TGTGCCAGCAGTGGAGGCAATGAGCAGTTCTTC. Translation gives CASSGGNEQFF.

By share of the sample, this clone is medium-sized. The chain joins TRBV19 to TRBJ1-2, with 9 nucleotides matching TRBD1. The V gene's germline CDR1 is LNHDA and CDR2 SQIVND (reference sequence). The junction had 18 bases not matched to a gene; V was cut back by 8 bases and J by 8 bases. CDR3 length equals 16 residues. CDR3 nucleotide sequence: TGTGCCAGTGTCGAATATGCCGGGACAGGGAATGGGGGCTACACCTTC. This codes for CASVEYAGTGNGGYTF.